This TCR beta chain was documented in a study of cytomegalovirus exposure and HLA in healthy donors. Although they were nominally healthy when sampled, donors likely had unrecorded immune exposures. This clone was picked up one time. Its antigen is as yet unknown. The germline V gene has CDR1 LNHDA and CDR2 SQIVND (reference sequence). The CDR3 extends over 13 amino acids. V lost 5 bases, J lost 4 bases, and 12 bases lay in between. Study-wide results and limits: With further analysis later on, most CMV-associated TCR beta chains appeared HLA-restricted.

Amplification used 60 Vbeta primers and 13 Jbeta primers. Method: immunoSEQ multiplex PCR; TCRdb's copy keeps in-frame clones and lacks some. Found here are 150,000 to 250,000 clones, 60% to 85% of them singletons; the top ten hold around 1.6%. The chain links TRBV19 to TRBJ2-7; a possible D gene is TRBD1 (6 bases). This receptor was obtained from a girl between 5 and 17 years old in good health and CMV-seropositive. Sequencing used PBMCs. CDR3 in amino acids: CASSLGDTYEQYF. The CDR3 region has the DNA TGTGCCAGTAGTCTAGGGGACACTTACGAGCAGTACTTC.